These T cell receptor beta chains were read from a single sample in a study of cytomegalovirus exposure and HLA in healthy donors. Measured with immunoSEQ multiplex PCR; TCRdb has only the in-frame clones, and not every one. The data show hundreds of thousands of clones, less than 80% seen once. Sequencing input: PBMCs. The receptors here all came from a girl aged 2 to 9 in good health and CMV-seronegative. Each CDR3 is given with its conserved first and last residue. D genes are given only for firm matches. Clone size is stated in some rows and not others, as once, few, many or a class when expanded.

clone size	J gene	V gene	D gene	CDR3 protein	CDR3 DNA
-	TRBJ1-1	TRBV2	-	CAIRTVERTEAFF	TGTGCCATCCGGACAGTAGAACGCACTGAAGCTTTCTTT
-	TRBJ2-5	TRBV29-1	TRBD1	CSGTPGQGGKETQYF	TGCAGCGGTACACCGGGACAGGGGGGGAAAGAGACCCAGTACTTC
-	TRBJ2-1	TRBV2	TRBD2	CASSGPSGSEQFF	TGTGCCAGCAGTGGTCCTAGCGGGAGTGAGCAGTTCTTC
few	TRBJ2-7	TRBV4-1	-	CASSHDDRTQDEQYF	TGCGCCAGCAGCCACGATGACAGGACTCAAGACGAGCAGTACTTC
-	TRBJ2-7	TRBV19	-	CASSMGQDLRKQYF	TGTGCCAGTAGTATGGGGCAGGACCTACGGAAGCAGTACTTC
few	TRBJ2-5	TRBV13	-	CASSEGVGTQYF	TGTGCCAGCAGCGAGGGAGTAGGGACCCAGTACTTC
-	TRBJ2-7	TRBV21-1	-	CASSKYHRGQAHGRGYEQYF	TGTGCCAGCAGCAAATACCACAGGGGACAGGCGCACGGGAGAGGCTACGAGCAGTACTTC
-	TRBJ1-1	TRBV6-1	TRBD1	CASRPTGGTEAFF	TGTGCCAGCAGGCCTACAGGGGGCACTGAAGCTTTCTTT
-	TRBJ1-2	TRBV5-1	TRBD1	CASSAVTGGDYGYTF	TGCGCCAGCAGCGCGGTTACAGGGGGGGACTATGGCTACACCTTC
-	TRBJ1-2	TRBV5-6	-	CASSLGAGFYGYPF	TGTGCCAGCAGCTTGGGGGCAGGTTTCTATGGCTACCCCTTC
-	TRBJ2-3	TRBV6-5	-	CASKTGYTQYF	TGTGCCAGCAAAACAGGGTATACGCAGTATTTT
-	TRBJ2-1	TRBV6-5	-	CASSSAGLLNEQFF	TGTGCCAGCAGTTCCGCGGGGCTCCTCAATGAGCAGTTCTTC
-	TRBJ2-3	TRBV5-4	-	CASSVDQNSPLVAQYF	TGTGCCAGCAGCGTGGACCAGAATTCCCCCCTGGTGGCGCAGTATTTT
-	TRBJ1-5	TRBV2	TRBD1	CASGGQGYVQPQHF	TGTGCCAGCGGGGGACAGGGGTATGTTCAGCCCCAGCATTTT
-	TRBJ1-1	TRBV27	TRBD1	CASSKLTGVAFF	TGTGCCAGCAGTAAACTTACAGGGGTAGCTTTCTTT
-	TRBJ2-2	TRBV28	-	CASSPPYTGELFF	TGTGCCAGCAGCCCCCCTTACACCGGGGAGCTGTTTTTT
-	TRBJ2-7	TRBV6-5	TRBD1	CASSSTGGFSYEQYF	TGTGCCAGCAGTTCGACAGGGGGTTTCTCCTACGAGCAGTACTTC
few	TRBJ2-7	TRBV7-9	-	CSSSLAVRDSLYEQYF	TGTTCCAGCAGCTTAGCGGTTAGGGACTCCCTCTACGAGCAGTACTTC
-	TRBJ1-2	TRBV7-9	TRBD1	CASSFRQGDYGYTF	TGTGCCAGCAGCTTCAGACAGGGGGACTATGGCTACACCTTC
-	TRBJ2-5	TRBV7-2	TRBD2	CASSLRAASGGAKTQYF	TGTGCCAGCAGCTTAAGGGCAGCTAGCGGGGGGGCGAAGACCCAGTACTTC
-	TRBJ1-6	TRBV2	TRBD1	CASRTGERSPLHF	TGTGCCAGCAGGACAGGGGAACGTTCACCCCTCCACTTT
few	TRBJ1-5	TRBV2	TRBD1	CASGQGSNQPQHF	TGTGCCAGCGGACAGGGTTCGAATCAGCCCCAGCATTTT
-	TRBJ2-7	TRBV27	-	CASSLTGPYEQYF	TGTGCCAGCAGTTTGACAGGACCCTACGAGCAGTACTTC
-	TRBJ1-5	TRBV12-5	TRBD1	CASGSGTGSANSNQPQHF	TGTGCTAGTGGTTCCGGGACAGGGTCTGCAAATAGCAATCAGCCCCAGCATTTT
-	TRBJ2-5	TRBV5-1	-	CASSTDTQETQYF	TGCGCCAGCAGCACCGACACCCAAGAGACCCAGTACTTC
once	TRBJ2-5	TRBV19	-	CASSITRWTGGYQETQYF	TGTGCCAGTAGTATCACACGTTGGACAGGAGGGTACCAAGAGACCCAGTACTTC
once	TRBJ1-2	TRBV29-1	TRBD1	CSVEDRDGYGYTF	TGCAGCGTTGAGGACAGGGATGGCTATGGCTACACCTTC
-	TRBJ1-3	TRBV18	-	CASSPSPTGPSSGNTIYF	TGTGCCAGCTCACCTTCTCCCACAGGGCCAAGCTCTGGAAACACCATATATTTT
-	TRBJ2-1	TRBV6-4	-	CASSDSSKSEQFF	TGTGCCAGCAGTGACTCGAGTAAGTCTGAGCAGTTCTTC
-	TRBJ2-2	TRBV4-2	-	CASSQDFGAPGELFF	TGTGCCAGCAGCCAAGACTTTGGAGCTCCCGGGGAGCTGTTTTTT
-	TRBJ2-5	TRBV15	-	CATSLVDSGETQYF	TGTGCCACCAGCCTCGTCGATTCCGGAGAGACCCAGTACTTC
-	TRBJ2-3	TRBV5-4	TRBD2	CASDQSGGLNTDTQYF	TGTGCCAGCGACCAGTCGGGGGGGCTGAACACAGATACGCAGTATTTT
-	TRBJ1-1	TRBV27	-	CASSLKGISRGVTEAFF	TGTGCCAGCAGTCTGAAGGGGATTTCCAGGGGAGTCACTGAAGCTTTCTTT
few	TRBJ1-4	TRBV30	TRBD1	CAWIRTGGDKLFF	TGTGCCTGGATCCGGACAGGGGGCGATAAACTGTTTTTT
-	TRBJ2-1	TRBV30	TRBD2	CAWTAGASYNEQFF	TGTGCCTGGACCGCGGGAGCCTCCTACAATGAGCAGTTCTTC
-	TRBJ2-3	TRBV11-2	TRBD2	CASSELAGSDTQYF	TGTGCCAGCAGCGAACTAGCGGGATCAGATACGCAGTATTTT
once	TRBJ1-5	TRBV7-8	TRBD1	CASSSGTGYSNQPQHF	TGTGCCAGCAGCTCAGGGACAGGCTATAGCAATCAGCCCCAGCATTTT
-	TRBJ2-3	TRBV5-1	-	CASHSGTGTDTQYF	TGCGCCAGCCATAGCGGGACAGGCACAGATACGCAGTATTTT
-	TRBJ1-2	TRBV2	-	CASSDYSDSKYGYTF	TGTGCCAGCAGTGATTATTCGGACAGCAAGTATGGCTACACCTTC
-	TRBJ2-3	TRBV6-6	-	CASSYERSPSTDTQYF	TGTGCCAGCAGTTACGAGAGGAGCCCCAGCACAGATACGCAGTATTTT
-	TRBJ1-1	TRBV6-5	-	CASSSNPGSAEAFF	TGTGCCAGCAGTTCAAACCCCGGGAGCGCTGAAGCTTTCTTT